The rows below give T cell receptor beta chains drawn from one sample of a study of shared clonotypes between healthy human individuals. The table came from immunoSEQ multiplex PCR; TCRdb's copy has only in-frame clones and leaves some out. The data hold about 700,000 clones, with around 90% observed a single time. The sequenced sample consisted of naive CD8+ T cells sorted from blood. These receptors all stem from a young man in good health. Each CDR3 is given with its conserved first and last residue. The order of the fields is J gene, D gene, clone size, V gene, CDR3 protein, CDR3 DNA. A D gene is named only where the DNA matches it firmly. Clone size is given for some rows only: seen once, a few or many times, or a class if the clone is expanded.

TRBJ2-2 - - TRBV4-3 CASSQDLMGTPYTGELFF TGCGCCAGCAGCCAAGATCTTATGGGGACACCCTACACCGGGGAGCTGTTTTTT
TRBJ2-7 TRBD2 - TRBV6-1 CAIPGLAVSEQYF TGTGCCATACCGGGACTAGCTGTGTCCGAGCAGTACTTC
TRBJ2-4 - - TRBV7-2 CASSLGSGHIQYF TGTGCCAGCAGCTTAGGGTCGGGACACATTCAGTACTTC
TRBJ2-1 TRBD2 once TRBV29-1 CSVCSGRTAEQFF TGCAGCGTTTGTAGCGGGAGGACGGCTGAGCAGTTCTTC
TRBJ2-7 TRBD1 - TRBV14 CASSQEWTGGSYEQYF TGTGCCAGCAGCCAAGAGTGGACAGGCGGTTCCTACGAGCAGTACTTC
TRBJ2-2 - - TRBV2 CASSARRSGGGELFF TGTGCCAGCAGTGCGCGGCGGAGCGGAGGGGGGGAGCTGTTTTTT
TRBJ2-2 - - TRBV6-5 CASSYGGNTGELFF TGTGCCAGCAGTTACGGGGGGAACACCGGGGAGCTGTTTTTT
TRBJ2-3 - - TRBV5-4 CASSLATYTDTQYF TGTGCCAGCAGCTTAGCTACCTACACAGATACGCAGTATTTT
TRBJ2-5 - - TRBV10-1 CASSETDQETQYF TGCGCCAGCAGTGAGACGGACCAAGAGACCCAGTACTTC
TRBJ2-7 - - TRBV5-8 CASSLLELALEQYF TGTGCCAGCAGCTTGTTGGAGCTAGCCCTCGAGCAGTACTTC
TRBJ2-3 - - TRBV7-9 CASSSGDGDGTQYF TGTGCCAGCAGCTCTGGGGACGGCGACGGTACGCAGTATTTT
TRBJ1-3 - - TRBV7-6 CASSPTPGQLYSGNTIYF TGTGCCAGCAGCCCAACCCCCGGACAGTTATACTCTGGAAACACCATATATTTT
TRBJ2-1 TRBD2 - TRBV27 CASSSGRASNEQFF TGTGCCAGCAGTTCCGGGAGGGCCAGCAATGAGCAGTTCTTC
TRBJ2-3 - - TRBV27 CASSSRGRTDTQYF TGTGCCAGCAGTTCCAGGGGCAGGACAGATACGCAGTATTTT
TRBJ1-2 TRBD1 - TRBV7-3 CASSLDPGQGYYGYTF TGTGCCAGCAGCCTAGACCCGGGACAGGGGTATTATGGCTACACCTTC
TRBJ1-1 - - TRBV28 CASIGGGTEAFF TGTGCCAGCATAGGGGGGGGCACTGAAGCTTTCTTT
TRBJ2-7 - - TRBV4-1 CASSQVLTYEQYF TGCGCCAGCAGCCAAGTTTTGACCTACGAGCAGTACTTC